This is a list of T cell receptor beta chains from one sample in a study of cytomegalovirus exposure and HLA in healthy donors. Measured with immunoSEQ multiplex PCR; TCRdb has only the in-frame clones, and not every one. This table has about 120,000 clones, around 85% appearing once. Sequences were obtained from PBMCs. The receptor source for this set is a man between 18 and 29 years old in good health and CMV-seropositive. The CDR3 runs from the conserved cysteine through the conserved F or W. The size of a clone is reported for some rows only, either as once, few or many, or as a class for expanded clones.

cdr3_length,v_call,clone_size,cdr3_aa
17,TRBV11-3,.,CASSSAGQGGGYNEQFF
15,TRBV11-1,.,CASTPQGQGHYEQYF
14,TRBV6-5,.,CASSYESSYQPQHF
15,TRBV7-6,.,CASSPDRAGRTEAFF
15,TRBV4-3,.,CASSQDGGIHNEQFF
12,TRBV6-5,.,CASIPKGGEAFF
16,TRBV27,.,CASSTRFTSRGETQYF
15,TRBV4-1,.,CASSQDREGADTQYF
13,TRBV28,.,CASSTQGAREQYF
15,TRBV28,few,CASSLPGQGSDTQYF
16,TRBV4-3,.,CASSFTPGTGTDTQYF
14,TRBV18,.,CASSPGEGETEAFF
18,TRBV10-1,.,CASSRGSSGGAVYNEQFF
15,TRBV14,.,CASKPLGTGSSEQYF
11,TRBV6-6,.,CASSPGYTQYF
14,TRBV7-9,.,CASSPTGSDQPQHF
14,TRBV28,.,CASRFRTPLETQYF
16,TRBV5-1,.,CASSPGTGTSTDTQYF
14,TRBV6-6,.,CASSLQGVRNTIYF
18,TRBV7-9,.,CASSLSSPRQGAAGELFF
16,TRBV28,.,CASTPTEGQANSPLHF
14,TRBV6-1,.,CASSEFRGTDTQYF
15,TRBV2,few,CASSEALAGVQPQHF
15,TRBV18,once,CASSLNRGNTGELFF
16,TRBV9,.,CASSSLGTGWTDTQYF
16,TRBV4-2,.,CASSRSTGGSSSPLHF
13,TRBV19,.,CASSIGSGETQYF
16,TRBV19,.,CASSIRTGSENSPLHF
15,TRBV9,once,CASSAFGTGRVGYTF
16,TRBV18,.,CASSPTGTGPQETQYF
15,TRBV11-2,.,CASSFGTSGGGEQYF
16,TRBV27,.,CASSLMTGVDTGELFF
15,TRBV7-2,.,CASSSGTGDIKGQFF
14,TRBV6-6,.,CASTSRGQGHGYTF
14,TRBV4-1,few,CASSLGVSNQPQHF
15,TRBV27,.,CASSTSGGALNEQFF
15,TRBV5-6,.,CASSSSPGHFYGYTF
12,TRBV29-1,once,CSVLAMNTEAFF
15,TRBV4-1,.,CASSHNSGTSDEQYF
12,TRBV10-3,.,CATRGAVGEQYF
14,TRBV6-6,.,CASRRQAQYNEQFF
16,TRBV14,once,CASSQGKTVFNEKLFF
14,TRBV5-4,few,CASSFDRVSSPLHF
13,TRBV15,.,CATSRDRQYGYTF
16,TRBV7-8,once,CASSLLTGTDNSPLHF
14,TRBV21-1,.,CASAPGQTLYEQYF